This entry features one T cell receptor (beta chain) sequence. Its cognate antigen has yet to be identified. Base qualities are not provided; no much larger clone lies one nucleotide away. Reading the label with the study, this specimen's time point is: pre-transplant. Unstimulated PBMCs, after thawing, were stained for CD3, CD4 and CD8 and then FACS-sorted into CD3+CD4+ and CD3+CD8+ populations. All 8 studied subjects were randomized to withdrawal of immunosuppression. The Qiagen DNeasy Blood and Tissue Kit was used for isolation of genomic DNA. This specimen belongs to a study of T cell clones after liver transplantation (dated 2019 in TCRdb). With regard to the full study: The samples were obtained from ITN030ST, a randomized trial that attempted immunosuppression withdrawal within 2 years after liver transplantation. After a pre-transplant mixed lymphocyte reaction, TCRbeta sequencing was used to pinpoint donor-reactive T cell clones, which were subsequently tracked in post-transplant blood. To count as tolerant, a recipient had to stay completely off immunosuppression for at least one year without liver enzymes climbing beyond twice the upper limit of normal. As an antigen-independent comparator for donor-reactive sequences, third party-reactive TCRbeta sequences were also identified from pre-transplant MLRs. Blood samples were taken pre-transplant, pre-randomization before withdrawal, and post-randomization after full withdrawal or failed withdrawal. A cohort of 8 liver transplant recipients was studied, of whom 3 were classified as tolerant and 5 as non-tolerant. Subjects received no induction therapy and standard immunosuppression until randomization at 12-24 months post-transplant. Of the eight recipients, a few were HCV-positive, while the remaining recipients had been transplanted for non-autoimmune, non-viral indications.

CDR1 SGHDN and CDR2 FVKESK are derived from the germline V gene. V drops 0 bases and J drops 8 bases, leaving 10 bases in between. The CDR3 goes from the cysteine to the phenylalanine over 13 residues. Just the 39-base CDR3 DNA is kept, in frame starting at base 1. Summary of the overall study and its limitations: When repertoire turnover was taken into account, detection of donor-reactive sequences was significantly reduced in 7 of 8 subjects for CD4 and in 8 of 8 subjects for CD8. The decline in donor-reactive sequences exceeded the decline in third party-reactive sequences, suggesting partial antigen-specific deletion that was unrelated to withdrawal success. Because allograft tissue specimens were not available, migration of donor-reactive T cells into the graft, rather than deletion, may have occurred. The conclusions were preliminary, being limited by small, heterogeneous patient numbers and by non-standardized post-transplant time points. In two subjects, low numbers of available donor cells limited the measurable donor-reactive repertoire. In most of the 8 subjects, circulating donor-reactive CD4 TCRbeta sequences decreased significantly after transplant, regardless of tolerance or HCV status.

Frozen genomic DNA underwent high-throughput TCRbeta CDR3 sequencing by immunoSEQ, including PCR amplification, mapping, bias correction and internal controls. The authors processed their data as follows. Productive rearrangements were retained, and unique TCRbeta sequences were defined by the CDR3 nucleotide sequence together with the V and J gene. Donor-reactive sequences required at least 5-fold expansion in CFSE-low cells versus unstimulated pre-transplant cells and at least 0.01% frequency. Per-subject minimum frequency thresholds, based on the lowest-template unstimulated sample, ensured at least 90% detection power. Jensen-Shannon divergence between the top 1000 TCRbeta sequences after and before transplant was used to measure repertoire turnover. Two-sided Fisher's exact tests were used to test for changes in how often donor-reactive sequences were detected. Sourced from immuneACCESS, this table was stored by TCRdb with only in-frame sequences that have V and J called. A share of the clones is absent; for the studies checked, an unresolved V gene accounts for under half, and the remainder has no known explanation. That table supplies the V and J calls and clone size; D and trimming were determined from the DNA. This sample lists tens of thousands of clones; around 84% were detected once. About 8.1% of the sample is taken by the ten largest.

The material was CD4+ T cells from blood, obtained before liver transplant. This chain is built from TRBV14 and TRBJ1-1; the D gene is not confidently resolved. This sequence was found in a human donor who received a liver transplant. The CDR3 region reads CASSQDPSLEAFF. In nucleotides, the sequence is TGTGCCAGCAGCCAAGACCCCTCTCTGGAAGCTTTCTTT.